The 9 T cell receptor beta chains reported below all come from one sample, sequenced in a study of blood T cell repertoires in COVID-19. Assay used: immunoSEQ multiplex PCR; TCRdb lists only in-frame clones, some missing. The table lists 260,000 or so clones, 85% of them singletons. Input material: PBMCs or T cells enriched from blood (not recorded which). The origin of the receptors is a woman between 45 and 65 years old who had recovered from COVID-19.

V and J are TRBV12-5 and TRBJ2-1, with 8 bases aligning to TRBD1. V was pared by 1 base and J by 6 bases, with 8 bases of the junction left unmatched. Germline values: CDR1 LGHNT, CDR2 FRNRAP. This CDR3 spans 16 amino acids. This CDR3 reads CASGLGTGRGANEQFF. The CDR3 DNA is TGTGCTAGTGGTTTGGGGACAGGGCGCGGGGCCAATGAGCAGTTCTTC.

CDR3 sequence (DNA): TGTGCCAGCGGCCAGGGGATCTATCGCGAGCAGTACTTC. Translation gives CASGQGIYREQYF. V usage is TRBV6-5 and J usage is TRBJ2-7, with a tentative D call TRBD1 (6 bases). V was pared by 8 bases and J by 6 bases, with 17 bases between. The CDR3 extends over 13 amino acids. From germline, CDR1 is MNHEY and CDR2 SVGAGI.

This rearrangement joins TRBV4-2 to TRBJ1-5; the D gene is possibly TRBD1 (5 bases). Germline V gene data show CDR1 as LGHNA and CDR2 as YNFKEQ. Trimming took off 0 bases at V and 2 bases at J, with 8 bases between the two ends. The CDR3 sequence is 15 residues long. Here the CDR3 reads CASSQDWGGNQPQHF. The CDR3 nucleotides read TGTGCCAGCAGCCAAGATTGGGGGGGCAATCAGCCCCAGCATTTT.

As for this clone: Other DNA sequences of this sample code for an identical CDR3. The CDR3 sequence is CASSLQGTYGYTF. The CDR3 nucleotides are TGTGCCAGCAGTTTACAGGGAACCTATGGCTACACCTTC. This sequence joins TRBV12-3 or TRBV12-4 and TRBJ1-2; D is possibly TRBD1 (5 bases). This CDR3 is 13 amino acids long. V lost 2 bases, J lost 4 bases, and 8 bases lay in between.

V usage is TRBV5-5 and J usage is TRBJ2-7; possible D gene TRBD2, 5 bases. The germline V and J ends were trimmed by 2 bases and 1 base, with 16 bases remaining between them. CDR3 length: 16 amino acids. Germline V gives CDR1 SGHKS, CDR2 YYEKEE (reference sequence). The CDR3 loop reads CASSFGGFQNSYEQYF. The CDR3 coding sequence is TGTGCCAGCAGCTTTGGAGGCTTCCAGAATTCCTACGAGCAGTACTTC.

The rearrangement uses TRBV5-6 and TRBJ2-6, with D perhaps matching TRBD2 (5 bases). Germline V gene lookup returns CDR1 SGHDT and CDR2 YYEEEE. V shed 0 bases and J shed 11 bases, with 12 bases lying between them. The CDR3 loop spans 14 amino acids. The chain's CDR3 is CASSLAGEGDVLTF. The CDR3, as DNA: TGTGCCAGCAGCTTGGCTGGAGAGGGTGACGTCCTGACTTTC.

CDR3 sequence: CASYSQGLGEKLFF. For the CDR3, the DNA is TGTGCCAGCTATTCCCAGGGTTTGGGTGAAAAACTGTTTTTT. The V call is TRBV2, the J call TRBJ1-4, with a possible D match to TRBD1 (5 bases). CDR1 and CDR2 from the germline V gene are SNHLY and FYNNEI. V gave up 8 bases and J gave up 7 bases, with 17 bases separating them. This CDR3 has 14 residues.

For the CDR3, the DNA is TGCGCCAGCAGCTTGGCCGGACAGCGCGGCAATGAGCAGTTCTTC. Encoded protein: CASSLAGQRGNEQFF. The V call is TRBV5-1, the J call TRBJ2-1; the D gene is possibly TRBD1 (6 bases). Trimming removed 0 bases from V and 6 bases from J, with 13 bases in between. Germline CDR1 reads SGHRS; CDR2 reads YFSETQ. The CDR3 totals 15 residues.

This chain uses TRBV3-1 (or the pseudogene TRBV3-2) with TRBJ2-3; TRBD2 matches at 9 bases. The CDR3 consists of 15 residues. Losses at the gene ends were 1 base for V and 6 bases for J; bases not matched to a gene: 5. From germline, CDR1 is LGHDT and CDR2 YNNKEL (reference sequence). The DNA for the CDR3 is TGTGCCAGCAGCCAAGGGCTAGCGGGAACCGATACGCAGTATTTT. Protein product: CASSQGLAGTDTQYF.